Listed below are T cell receptor beta chains from one sample, sequenced in a study of CXCR3-negative and CXCR3-positive naive CD8 T cells. TCRdb reprocessed the 5' RACE reads, keeping one entry per CDR3 protein, no DNA. In total, the table holds 6,000 to 8,500 distinct CDR3 sequences. The sequenced sample was naive CXCR3+ CD8+ T cells from blood. The receptors derive from a human donor in good health. Some clones in this sample may be carry-over from other donors' samples. Each CDR3 is given with its conserved first and last residue. Size is stated for part of the rows, as once, few or many counts, or as a class when the clone is expanded.

abundance: medium-sized
v_gene: TRBV20-1
j_gene: TRBJ2-7
CDR3aa: CSARGGFSETYEQYF

abundance: -
v_gene: TRBV6-1
j_gene: TRBJ2-1
CDR3aa: CASSDGTSGLYNEQFF

abundance: -
v_gene: TRBV5-1
j_gene: TRBJ2-1
CDR3aa: CASSPNPGGSSSYNEQFF

abundance: medium-sized
v_gene: TRBV25-1
j_gene: TRBJ2-7
CDR3aa: CASSQKSHNVIDEQYF

abundance: -
v_gene: TRBV6-5
j_gene: TRBJ2-7
CDR3aa: CASSYASGRFEQYF

abundance: medium-sized
v_gene: TRBV25-1
j_gene: TRBJ1-2
CDR3aa: CASSEYGQYYGYTF

abundance: -
v_gene: TRBV5-1
j_gene: TRBJ2-7
CDR3aa: CASSLGTDSYEQYF

abundance: medium-sized
v_gene: TRBV3-1
j_gene: TRBJ2-3
CDR3aa: CASSQVMDTQYF

abundance: -
v_gene: TRBV5-1
j_gene: TRBJ2-3
CDR3aa: CASSSFSGTSGLGTDTQYF

abundance: -
v_gene: TRBV27
j_gene: TRBJ2-1
CDR3aa: CASSLSSSHNEQFF

abundance: medium-sized
v_gene: TRBV7-9
j_gene: TRBJ2-1
CDR3aa: CASSPYSGTTTEQFF

abundance: -
v_gene: TRBV28
j_gene: TRBJ2-7
CDR3aa: CASGTGDRGDEQYF

abundance: medium-sized
v_gene: TRBV5-6
j_gene: TRBJ2-7
CDR3aa: CATSDRAHEQYF

abundance: -
v_gene: TRBV20-1
j_gene: TRBJ2-4
CDR3aa: CSALSTSGIMDIQYF

abundance: -
v_gene: TRBV4-1
j_gene: TRBJ1-1
CDR3aa: CASGTGVNTEPFF

abundance: -
v_gene: TRBV3-1
j_gene: TRBJ2-1
CDR3aa: CASSQEEYNEQFF

abundance: -
v_gene: TRBV3-1
j_gene: TRBJ2-7
CDR3aa: CASSRPRAYEQYF

abundance: medium-sized
v_gene: TRBV29-1
j_gene: TRBJ2-7
CDR3aa: CSVYGTSGSSYEQYF

abundance: -
v_gene: TRBV20-1
j_gene: TRBJ2-1
CDR3aa: CSADDPRVTYNEQFF

abundance: -
v_gene: TRBV14
j_gene: TRBJ2-3
CDR3aa: CASSHPRGGPATDTQYF

abundance: -
v_gene: TRBV7-9
j_gene: TRBJ1-2
CDR3aa: CASSFGSVINYGYTF

abundance: -
v_gene: TRBV5-4
j_gene: TRBJ2-3
CDR3aa: CASSPDFRFGGPDTQYF

abundance: -
v_gene: TRBV23-1
j_gene: TRBJ2-2
CDR3aa: CASSQSRLAGDTGELFF

abundance: medium-sized
v_gene: TRBV12-3/TRBV12-4
j_gene: TRBJ2-7
CDR3aa: CASSWSSGGPNYEQYF

abundance: -
v_gene: TRBV29-1
j_gene: TRBJ2-3
CDR3aa: CSAGASGDTDTQYF

abundance: -
v_gene: TRBV15
j_gene: TRBJ1-2
CDR3aa: CATSRGRTAQGNYGYTF

abundance: medium-sized
v_gene: TRBV20-1
j_gene: TRBJ2-5
CDR3aa: CSARPLPRLADRVTQYF

abundance: medium-sized
v_gene: TRBV11-1
j_gene: TRBJ2-5
CDR3aa: CASSLGLLAGVEETQYF

abundance: -
v_gene: TRBV13
j_gene: TRBJ2-1
CDR3aa: CASSFRLAGDNEQFF

abundance: -
v_gene: TRBV6-5
j_gene: TRBJ2-7
CDR3aa: CASSYSGSPYEQYF

abundance: medium-sized
v_gene: TRBV18
j_gene: TRBJ2-3
CDR3aa: CASSLRTGFTDTQYF

abundance: medium-sized
v_gene: TRBV6-5
j_gene: TRBJ2-1
CDR3aa: CASIAGTGLHEQFF

abundance: medium-sized
v_gene: TRBV6-6
j_gene: TRBJ1-4
CDR3aa: CASSSRVLSTNEKLFF

abundance: -
v_gene: TRBV12-3/TRBV12-4
j_gene: TRBJ2-5
CDR3aa: CASSSLSLAQYF

abundance: -
v_gene: TRBV12-3/TRBV12-4
j_gene: TRBJ1-3
CDR3aa: CASTPVPGNTIYF

abundance: -
v_gene: TRBV7-2
j_gene: TRBJ1-1
CDR3aa: CASSLEDGYGAFF

abundance: -
v_gene: TRBV15
j_gene: TRBJ2-5
CDR3aa: CATSRGIPETQYF

abundance: medium-sized
v_gene: TRBV29-1
j_gene: TRBJ1-3
CDR3aa: CSVYGPQVSGNTIYF

abundance: medium-sized
v_gene: TRBV6-6
j_gene: TRBJ2-3
CDR3aa: CASSYGKQKGLKDTQYF

abundance: -
v_gene: TRBV7-9
j_gene: TRBJ2-1
CDR3aa: CASSPWTSGRNEQFF

abundance: medium-sized
v_gene: TRBV29-1
j_gene: TRBJ2-7
CDR3aa: CSVERQGPNYEQYF

abundance: -
v_gene: TRBV7-6
j_gene: TRBJ2-7
CDR3aa: CASSLGEGVYEQYF

abundance: medium-sized
v_gene: TRBV20-1
j_gene: TRBJ1-1
CDR3aa: CSAPEPGTLEAFF

abundance: -
v_gene: TRBV14
j_gene: TRBJ2-3
CDR3aa: CASSQPTSGRIGTDTQYF

abundance: -
v_gene: TRBV20-1
j_gene: TRBJ2-1
CDR3aa: CSANPGFSSYNEQFF

abundance: medium-sized
v_gene: TRBV11-2
j_gene: TRBJ1-6
CDR3aa: CASSLDMWGTANSPLHF

abundance: -
v_gene: TRBV6-1
j_gene: TRBJ2-7
CDR3aa: CASSRHSSKGYEQYF

abundance: medium-sized
v_gene: TRBV29-1
j_gene: TRBJ2-5
CDR3aa: CSVGPGVVARPIKETQYF

abundance: medium-sized
v_gene: TRBV6-6
j_gene: TRBJ2-7
CDR3aa: CASSYPTGSRPGYYEQYF

abundance: medium-sized
v_gene: TRBV29-1
j_gene: TRBJ2-2
CDR3aa: CSVEDRAAGELFF

abundance: -
v_gene: TRBV28
j_gene: TRBJ1-3
CDR3aa: CASSFGTGGGNTIYF

abundance: medium-sized
v_gene: TRBV15
j_gene: TRBJ2-1
CDR3aa: CATSSGVGEAVGNEQFF

abundance: -
v_gene: TRBV10-1
j_gene: TRBJ2-3
CDR3aa: CASSERQEGTDTQYF